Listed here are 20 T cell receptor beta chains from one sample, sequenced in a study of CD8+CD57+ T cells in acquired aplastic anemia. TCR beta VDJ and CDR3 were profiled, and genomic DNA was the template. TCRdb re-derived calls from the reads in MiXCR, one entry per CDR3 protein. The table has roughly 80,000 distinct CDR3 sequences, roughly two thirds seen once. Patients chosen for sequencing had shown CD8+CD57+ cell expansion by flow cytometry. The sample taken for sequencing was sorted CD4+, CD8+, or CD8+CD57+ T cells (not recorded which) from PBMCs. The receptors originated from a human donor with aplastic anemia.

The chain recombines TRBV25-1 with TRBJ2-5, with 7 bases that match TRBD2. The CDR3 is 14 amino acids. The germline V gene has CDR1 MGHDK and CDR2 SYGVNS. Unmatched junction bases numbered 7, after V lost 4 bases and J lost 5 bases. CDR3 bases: TGTGCCAGCAGTGTGGCAGGGAGGGAGGAGACCCAGTACTTC. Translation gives CASSVAGREETQYF.

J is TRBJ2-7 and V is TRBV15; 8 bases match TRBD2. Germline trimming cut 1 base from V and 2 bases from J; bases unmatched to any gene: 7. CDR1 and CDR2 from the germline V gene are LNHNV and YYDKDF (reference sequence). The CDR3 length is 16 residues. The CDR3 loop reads CATSRGAGGDPYEQYF. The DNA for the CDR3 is TGTGCCACCAGCAGAGGGGCGGGGGGAGACCCCTACGAGCAGTACTTC.

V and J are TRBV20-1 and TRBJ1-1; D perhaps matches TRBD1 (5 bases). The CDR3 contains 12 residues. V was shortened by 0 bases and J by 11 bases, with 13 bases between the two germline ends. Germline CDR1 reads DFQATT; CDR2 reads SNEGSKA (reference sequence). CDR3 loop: CSARDGHPTAFF. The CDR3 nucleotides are TGCAGTGCTAGAGACGGACACCCCACGGCTTTCTTT.

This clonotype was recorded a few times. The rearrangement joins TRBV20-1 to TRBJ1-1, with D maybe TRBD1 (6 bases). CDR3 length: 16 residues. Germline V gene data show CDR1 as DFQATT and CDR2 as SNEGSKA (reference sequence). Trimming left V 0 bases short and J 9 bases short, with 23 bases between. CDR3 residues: CSARDTFGGGAGKAFF. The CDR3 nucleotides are TGCAGTGCTAGAGATACGTTTGGCGGGGGCGCAGGGAAAGCTTTCTTT.

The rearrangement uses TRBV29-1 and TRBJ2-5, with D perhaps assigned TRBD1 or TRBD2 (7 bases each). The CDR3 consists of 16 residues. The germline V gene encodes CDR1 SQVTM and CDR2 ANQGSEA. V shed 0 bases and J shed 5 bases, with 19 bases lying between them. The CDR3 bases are TGCAGCGTTGAAGATGGGGGCAGACAGGGAGGGGAGACCCAGTACTTC. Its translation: CSVEDGGRQGGETQYF.

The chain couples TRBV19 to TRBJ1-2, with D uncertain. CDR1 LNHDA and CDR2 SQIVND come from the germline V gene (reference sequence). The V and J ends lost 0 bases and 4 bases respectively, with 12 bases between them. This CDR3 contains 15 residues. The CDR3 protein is CASSIDLYASYGYTF. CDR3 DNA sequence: TGTGCCAGTAGTATAGATCTATACGCATCCTATGGCTACACCTTC.

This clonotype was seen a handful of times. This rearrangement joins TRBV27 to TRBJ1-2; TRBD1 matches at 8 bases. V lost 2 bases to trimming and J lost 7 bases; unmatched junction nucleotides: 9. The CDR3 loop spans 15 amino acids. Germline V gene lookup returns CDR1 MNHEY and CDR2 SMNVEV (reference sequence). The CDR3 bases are TGTGCCAGCAGTTTAGGGCAGGGGGCGGCAACTGGCTACACCTTC. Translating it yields CASSLGQGAATGYTF.

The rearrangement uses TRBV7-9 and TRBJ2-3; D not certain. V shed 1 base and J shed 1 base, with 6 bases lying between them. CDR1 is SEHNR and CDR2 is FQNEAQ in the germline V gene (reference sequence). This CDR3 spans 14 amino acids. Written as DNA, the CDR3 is TGTGCCAGCAGCTTAGGGGTAGGCACAGATACGCAGTATTTT. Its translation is CASSLGVGTDTQYF.

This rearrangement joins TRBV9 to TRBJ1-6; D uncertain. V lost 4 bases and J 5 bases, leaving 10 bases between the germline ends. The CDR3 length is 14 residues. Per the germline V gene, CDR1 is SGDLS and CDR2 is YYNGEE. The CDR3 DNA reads TGTGCCAGCAGCTACGGAGGAGATAATTCACCCCTCCACTTT. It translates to CASSYGGDNSPLHF.

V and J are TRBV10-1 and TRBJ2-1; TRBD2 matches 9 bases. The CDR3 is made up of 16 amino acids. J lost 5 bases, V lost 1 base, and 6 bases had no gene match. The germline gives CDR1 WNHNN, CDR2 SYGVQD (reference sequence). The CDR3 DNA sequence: TGCGCCAGCAGTGAGTTTGCGACTAGCGGTAACAATGAGCAGTTCTTC. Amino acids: CASSEFATSGNNEQFF.

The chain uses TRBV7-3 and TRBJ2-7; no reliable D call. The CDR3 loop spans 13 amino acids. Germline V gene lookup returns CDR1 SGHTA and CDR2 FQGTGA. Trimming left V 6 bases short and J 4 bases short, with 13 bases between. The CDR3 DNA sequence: TGTGCCAGCAGGGATGGGCTTAAGTACGAGCAGTACTTC. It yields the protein CASRDGLKYEQYF.

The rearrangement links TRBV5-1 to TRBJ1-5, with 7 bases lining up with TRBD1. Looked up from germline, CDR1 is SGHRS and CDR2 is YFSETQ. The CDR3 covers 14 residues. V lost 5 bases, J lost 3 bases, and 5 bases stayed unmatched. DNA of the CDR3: TGCGCCAGCAGACCAGGGGGGAACAATCAGCCCCAGCATTTT. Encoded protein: CASRPGGNNQPQHF.

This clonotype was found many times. CDR3 DNA sequence: TGTGCCAGCAGCGTGGGGGTAGGTAGCAATCAGCCCCAGCATTTT. It is translated as CASSVGVGSNQPQHF. The chain employs TRBV9 and TRBJ1-5; tentative D call: TRBD1 (5 bases). Germline-derived CDR1 and CDR2 are SGDLS and YYNGEE. Trimming shortened V by 2 bases and J by 0 bases, and 9 bases separated the two germline ends. The CDR3 is 15 amino acids.

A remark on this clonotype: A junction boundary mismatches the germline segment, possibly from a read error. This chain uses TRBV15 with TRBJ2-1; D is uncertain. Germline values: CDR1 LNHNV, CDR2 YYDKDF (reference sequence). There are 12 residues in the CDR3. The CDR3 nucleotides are TGTGCCACCAGCAGAGATATAAATGAGCAGTTCTTT. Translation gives CATSRDINEQFF.

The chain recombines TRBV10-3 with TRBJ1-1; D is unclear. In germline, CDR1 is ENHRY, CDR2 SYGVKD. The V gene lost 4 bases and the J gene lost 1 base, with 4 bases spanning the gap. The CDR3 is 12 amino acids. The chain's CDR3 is CAISASNTEAFF. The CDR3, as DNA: TGTGCCATCAGTGCTTCGAACACTGAAGCTTTCTTT.

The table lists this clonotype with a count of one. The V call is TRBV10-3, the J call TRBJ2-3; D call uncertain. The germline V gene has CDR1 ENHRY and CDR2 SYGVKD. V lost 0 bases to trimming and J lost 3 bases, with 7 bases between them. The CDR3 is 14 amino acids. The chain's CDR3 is CAISESAVTDTQYF. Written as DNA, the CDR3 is TGTGCCATCAGTGAGTCGGCGGTTACAGATACGCAGTATTTT.

As DNA, the CDR3 is TGTGCCAGCAGCTTTGGCAGGGCAATCGATGGCTACACCTTC. It codes for CASSFGRAIDGYTF. V usage is TRBV5-4 and J usage is TRBJ1-2; maybe TRBD1 (5 bases). V was trimmed by 2 bases and J by 6 bases, leaving 14 bases between them. The CDR3 spans 14 residues. Germline CDR1 and CDR2: SGHNT and YYREEE (reference sequence).

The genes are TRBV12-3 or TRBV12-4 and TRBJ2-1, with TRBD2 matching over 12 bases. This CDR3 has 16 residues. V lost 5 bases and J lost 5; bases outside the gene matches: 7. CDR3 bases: TGTGCCAGCAGTCCACAGGGACTAGCGGGTCACAATGAGCAGTTCTTC. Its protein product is CASSPQGLAGHNEQFF.

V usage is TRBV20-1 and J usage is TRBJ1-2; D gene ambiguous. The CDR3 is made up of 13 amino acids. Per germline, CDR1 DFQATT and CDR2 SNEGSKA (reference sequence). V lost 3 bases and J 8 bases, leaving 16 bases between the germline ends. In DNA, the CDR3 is TGCAGTGCTAGGCGCTCCGACATAGGAGGCTACACCTTC. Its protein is CSARRSDIGGYTF.

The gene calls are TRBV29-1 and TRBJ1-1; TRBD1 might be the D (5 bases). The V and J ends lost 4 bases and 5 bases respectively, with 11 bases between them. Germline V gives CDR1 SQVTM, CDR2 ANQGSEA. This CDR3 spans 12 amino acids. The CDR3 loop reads CSVGDPGTEAFF. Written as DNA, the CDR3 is TGCAGCGTTGGGGACCCGGGAACTGAAGCTTTCTTT.